The next 21 T cell receptor beta chains were all read from a single sample in a study of shared clonotypes between healthy human individuals. Terminally differentiated effector memory CD45RA+ cells were left out of the naive CD8 fraction, which was CD45RO-negative and positively selected for CCR7. The repertoire was sequenced with immunoSEQ multiplex PCR; TCRdb's copy has only in-frame clones and lacks some. The table records about 2.1 million clones, 93% of them present only once. Sample: naive CD8+ T cells from PBMCs. These receptors all come from a man between 18 and 29 years old in good health. Some clones in this sample may be carry-over from other donors' samples.

In its sample, this clone was seen once. The chain couples TRBV27 to TRBJ2-1; 7 nucleotides match TRBD2. CDR3 length: 15 amino acids. V shed 6 bases, J shed 3 bases, and the junction held 8 bases outside the gene matches. Germline assignment: CDR1 MNHEY and CDR2 SMNVEV (reference sequence). For the CDR3, the DNA is TGTGCCAGCAGAACTACTAGCGTTCGCTACAATGAGCAGTTCTTC. Protein product: CASRTTSVRYNEQFF.

The chain couples TRBV27 to TRBJ1-2; perhaps TRBD1 as D (5 bases). This CDR3 has 16 residues. The ends were cut back, 3 bases at V and 2 bases at J, with 16 bases in the middle. Germline CDR1 and CDR2: MNHEY and SMNVEV (reference sequence). The CDR3 region is CASSLSVGGVNYGYTF. CDR3 DNA sequence: TGTGCCAGCAGTTTGTCCGTGGGGGGGGTGAACTATGGCTACACCTTC.

The chain uses TRBV11-2 and TRBJ2-7; maybe TRBD2 (6 bases). Germline CDR1 SGHAT, CDR2 FQNNGV. This CDR3 is 15 amino acids long. Trimming stripped 5 bases from V and 7 bases from J, with 21 bases between. CDR3 bases: TGTGCCAGCAGCCCGTCGGGGACTCGGTGGGGAGAGCAGTACTTC. This codes for CASSPSGTRWGEQYF.

This chain joins TRBV7-8 and TRBJ2-6; D assignment may be TRBD1 or TRBD2 (5 bases each). Trimming took off 3 bases at V and 0 bases at J, with 15 bases between the two ends. The V gene's germline CDR1 is SGHVS and CDR2 FQNEAQ. The CDR3 runs 18 residues. The CDR3 loop reads CASSFFSGANSGANVLTF. The DNA of the CDR3 is TGTGCCAGCAGCTTCTTCTCCGGGGCCAACTCTGGGGCCAACGTCCTGACTTTC.

This chain connects TRBV21-1 to TRBJ1-2. TRBV21-1 is assigned pseudogene status. The CDR3 contains 15 residues. CDR3 bases: TGTGCCAGCAGCAAAGAACCCCCGGGAGGTTATGGCTACACCTTC. Translated: CASSKEPPGGYGYTF.

The table lists this clone with a count of one. The chain combines TRBV10-3 with TRBJ2-3, with D unclear. Germline CDR1 reads ENHRY; CDR2 reads SYGVKD. This CDR3 is built from 15 residues. The V gene lost 0 bases and the J gene lost 6 bases, with 13 bases spanning the gap. The CDR3 sequence: CAISESTLPRDTQYF. Written as DNA, the CDR3 is TGTGCCATCAGTGAGTCTACACTCCCAAGGGATACGCAGTATTTT.

The chain joins TRBV13 to TRBJ2-1; D gene unclear. Germline CDR1 PRHDT, CDR2 FYEKMQ (reference sequence). The V end lost 2 bases, the J end lost 6 bases, and 11 bases lay between the germline ends. This CDR3 spans 14 amino acids. The CDR3 bases are TGTGCCAGCAGCTTAAAAGCACCTGTCAATGAGCAGTTCTTC. Translation: CASSLKAPVNEQFF.

In its sample, this clone was seen once. The chain is built from TRBV18 and TRBJ2-1, with a possible D match to TRBD1 (5 bases). Trimming cost V 4 bases and J 8 bases, with 6 bases left between them. Per germline, CDR1 KGHSH and CDR2 LQKENI. The CDR3 extends over 11 amino acids. The CDR3 loop reads CASSRGHEQFF. The CDR3 region has the DNA TGTGCCAGCTCACGGGGCCATGAGCAGTTCTTC.

This sequence joins TRBV2 and TRBJ2-1, with 11 bases fitting TRBD2. This CDR3 is built from 15 residues. V shed 5 bases and J 7 bases; nucleotides not matched to a gene: 7. The V gene's germline CDR1 is SNHLY and CDR2 FYNNEI. CDR3 region: CASSFSGRAVNEQFF. DNA of the CDR3: TGTGCCAGCAGTTTTAGCGGGAGGGCCGTAAATGAGCAGTTCTTC.

V usage is TRBV28 and J usage is TRBJ2-7; TRBD1 agrees at 8 bases. Germline V gene data show CDR1 as MDHEN and CDR2 as SYDVKM. Trimming took 3 bases from V and 3 from J; bases not matched to a gene: 4. The CDR3 is 14 residues long. The CDR3 DNA sequence: TGTGCCAGCAGTTTTTCAGGGGGCCGCTACGAGCAGTACTTC. Protein sequence: CASSFSGGRYEQYF.

This clone was seen just once. This sequence joins TRBV10-1 and TRBJ1-1, with D perhaps TRBD1 (5 bases). Trimming left V 6 bases short and J 1 base short, with 18 bases between. This CDR3 has 16 amino acids. CDR1 WNHNN and CDR2 SYGVQD come from the germline V gene (reference sequence). CDR3 sequence: CASRLHSGLENTEAFF. CDR3 in DNA: TGCGCCAGCAGACTTCATTCGGGACTAGAGAACACTGAAGCTTTCTTT.

This sequence joins TRBV9 and TRBJ2-6; D is uncertain. The CDR3 runs to 15 residues. Trimming removed 1 base at V and 4 bases at J, with 9 bases between. The germline CDR1 and CDR2 sequences are SGDLS and YYNGEE. In DNA, the CDR3 is TGTGCCAGCAGCGTAAACTGGTGGGGGGCCAACGTCCTGACTTTC. As protein: CASSVNWWGANVLTF. Full variable domain (rest looked up from reference TRBV9 and TRBJ2-6): DSGVTQTPKHLITATGQRVTLRCSPRSGDLSVYWYQQSLDQGLQFLIQYYNGEERAKGNILERFSAQQFPDLHSELNLSSLELGDSALYFCASSVNWWGANVLTFGAGSRLTVL.

A note on this clone: The same CDR3 arises from other DNA sequences in this sample as well. The V gene is TRBV11-2, the J gene TRBJ2-7; the D is unclear. This CDR3 comprises 12 residues. The germline gives CDR1 SGHAT, CDR2 FQNNGV. Deletions cut 3 bases from V and 4 bases from J, with 7 bases between. DNA for the CDR3: TGTGCCAGCAGCTTGGGGAATTACGAGCAGTACTTC. It specifies CASSLGNYEQYF.

The rearrangement joins TRBV18 to TRBJ2-3; 7 bases map to TRBD1. Trimming took 3 bases from V and 8 from J; bases not matched to a gene: 17. From germline, CDR1 is KGHSH and CDR2 LQKENI. The CDR3 length is 17 residues. The CDR3 sequence: CASSPTGTGVGMGTQYF. The CDR3 region has the DNA TGTGCCAGCTCACCTACCGGAACAGGGGTCGGTATGGGTACGCAGTATTTT.

The V call is TRBV7-9, the J call TRBJ2-5; 14 bases agree with TRBD2. V was clipped by 5 bases and J by 6 bases; unmatched bases: 11. This CDR3 is 17 amino acids long. The germline CDR1 and CDR2 sequences are SEHNR and FQNEAQ (reference sequence). The DNA of the CDR3 is TGTGCCAGCAGCCCACAGGGACTAGCGGGAGATAAACAGACCCAGTACTTC. Translated, it gives CASSPQGLAGDKQTQYF.

The chain recombines TRBV6-5 with TRBJ2-7; TRBD1 matches at 7 bases. The CDR3 length is 13 residues. The V and J ends lost 5 bases and 3 bases, in that order; junction bases with no gene match: 4. CDR1 MNHEY and CDR2 SVGAGI come from the germline V gene. CDR3: CASSPGTDYEQYF. As DNA, the CDR3 is TGTGCCAGCAGTCCCGGGACAGACTACGAGCAGTACTTC.

V usage is TRBV5-1 and J usage is TRBJ1-1, with a weak D call TRBD1 (5 bases). V was clipped by 5 bases and J by 3 bases, with 11 bases between them. From germline, CDR1 is SGHRS and CDR2 YFSETQ. CDR3 length: 13 amino acids. CDR3 sequence (DNA): TGCGCCAGCAGAACGCGGGGGTACACTGAAGCTTTCTTT. Residues: CASRTRGYTEAFF.

J is TRBJ1-2 and V is TRBV27; 7 bases match TRBD1. The CDR3 is 12 residues long. The germline CDR1 and CDR2 sequences are MNHEY and SMNVEV (reference sequence). V was pared by 5 bases and J by 8 bases, with 5 bases of the junction left unmatched. The CDR3 sequence: CASSTTGRGYTF. DNA for the CDR3: TGTGCCAGCAGTACGACAGGGCGCGGCTACACCTTC.

V usage is TRBV5-1 and J usage is TRBJ1-1; 7 nucleotides match TRBD1. The germline V gene encodes CDR1 SGHRS and CDR2 YFSETQ. V was clipped by 4 bases and J by 11 bases; unmatched bases: 11. The CDR3 is 13 amino acids. The CDR3, as DNA: TGCGCCAGCAGCGGGGACAGTGACCCACGCGCTTTCTTT. Its protein product is CASSGDSDPRAFF.

The gene calls are TRBV15 and TRBJ2-7; 15 nucleotides match TRBD2. This CDR3 region has 16 residues. The V and J ends lost 5 bases and 5 bases, in that order; junction bases with no gene match: 7. Germline CDR1 is LNHNV and CDR2 is YYDKDF (reference sequence). The CDR3 loop is CATSEGLAGGSNEQYF. In nucleotides, the CDR3 is TGTGCCACCAGCGAGGGACTAGCGGGAGGCAGCAACGAGCAGTACTTC.

This chain uses TRBV6-5 with TRBJ2-2; 7 bases agree with TRBD1. Germline CDR1 and CDR2: MNHEY and SVGAGI. V shed 6 bases and J 4 bases; nucleotides not matched to a gene: 11. The CDR3 spans 16 residues. The CDR3 DNA is TGTGCCAGCAGCTACACCCGGGACAGCGCCACCGGGGAGCTGTTTTTT. It translates to CASSYTRDSATGELFF.